These T cell receptor beta chains were read from a single sample in a study of radiation and T cells in renal cell carcinoma. Sequenced by immunoSEQ multiplex PCR; TCRdb stores in-frame clones only, minus some. Of about 78,000 clones listed, around 89% are singletons. The starting material was blood, obtained from a patient whose treatment included radiotherapy and nephrectomy. The receptors were gathered from a woman in her seventies with renal cell carcinoma. CDR3s include the opening cysteine and the closing phenylalanine or tryptophan. D genes are given only for firm matches.

D gene: .
J gene: TRBJ1-4
V gene: TRBV7-9
CDR3 protein: CASSFVTAGEKLFF

D gene: TRBD1
J gene: TRBJ2-5
V gene: TRBV5-4
CDR3 protein: CASSSQGAGGGETQYF

D gene: TRBD2
J gene: TRBJ2-3
V gene: TRBV5-4
CDR3 protein: CASRGGGSTSTDTQYF

D gene: .
J gene: TRBJ1-6
V gene: TRBV7-2
CDR3 protein: CASSPPRRNSPLHF

D gene: .
J gene: TRBJ2-3
V gene: TRBV4-3
CDR3 protein: CASSQGGSASDTQYF

D gene: TRBD1
J gene: TRBJ1-2
V gene: TRBV30
CDR3 protein: CAWSRDSYGYTF

D gene: .
J gene: TRBJ1-2
V gene: TRBV5-1
CDR3 protein: CASSLALGNYGYTF

D gene: .
J gene: TRBJ2-3
V gene: TRBV7-3
CDR3 protein: CASSLMGWNASTDTQYF

D gene: TRBD1
J gene: TRBJ1-5
V gene: TRBV10-3
CDR3 protein: CAISESTGAQQPQHF

D gene: .
J gene: TRBJ1-1
V gene: TRBV5-1
CDR3 protein: CASRGGRGNTEAFF

D gene: .
J gene: TRBJ1-1
V gene: TRBV5-4
CDR3 protein: CASSLGGGKMNTEAFF

D gene: TRBD2
J gene: TRBJ2-4
V gene: TRBV9
CDR3 protein: CASSVGLAGVLEPKNIQYF

D gene: TRBD2
J gene: TRBJ2-5
V gene: TRBV7-2
CDR3 protein: CASSLGLAGGYQETQYF

D gene: TRBD2
J gene: TRBJ2-3
V gene: TRBV11-3
CDR3 protein: CASSQLAGGQQYF

D gene: TRBD2
J gene: TRBJ2-1
V gene: TRBV2
CDR3 protein: CASSALAGGGNEQFF

D gene: .
J gene: TRBJ2-4
V gene: TRBV4-2
CDR3 protein: CASSQGHEVLAKNIQYF

D gene: .
J gene: TRBJ2-7
V gene: TRBV21-1
CDR3 protein: CASSNYSSGGSYEQYF

D gene: .
J gene: TRBJ2-7
V gene: TRBV6-5
CDR3 protein: CASSYLGMLYEQYF

D gene: .
J gene: TRBJ1-3
V gene: TRBV28
CDR3 protein: CASSSLVGRVDF

D gene: TRBD1
J gene: TRBJ2-5
V gene: TRBV9
CDR3 protein: CASSVDDRVWETQYF

D gene: .
J gene: TRBJ2-3
V gene: TRBV21-1
CDR3 protein: CASSNWTSGGAEWTDTQYF

D gene: .
J gene: TRBJ1-6
V gene: TRBV19
CDR3 protein: CASSIDSNSPLHF

D gene: .
J gene: TRBJ2-2
V gene: TRBV21-1
CDR3 protein: CASSNPTSGVRNTGELFF

D gene: TRBD2
J gene: TRBJ2-3
V gene: TRBV4-2
CDR3 protein: CASSRGLAADTQYF

D gene: .
J gene: TRBJ2-5
V gene: TRBV27
CDR3 protein: CASSPTRRETQYF

D gene: .
J gene: TRBJ2-3
V gene: TRBV6-1
CDR3 protein: CASSESARPSTDTQYF

D gene: .
J gene: TRBJ1-5
V gene: TRBV30
CDR3 protein: CAWSPLETRRGQPQHF

D gene: .
J gene: TRBJ2-1
V gene: TRBV5-1
CDR3 protein: CASSKIQGGSYNEQFF

D gene: TRBD2
J gene: .
V gene: TRBV7-8
CDR3 protein: CASSSRRGAPYEQYF

D gene: .
J gene: TRBJ2-2
V gene: TRBV7-2
CDR3 protein: CASSPQTGRDGELFF

D gene: .
J gene: TRBJ1-4
V gene: TRBV5-4
CDR3 protein: CASSLRLGGVGEKLFF

D gene: TRBD1
J gene: TRBJ2-1
V gene: TRBV18
CDR3 protein: CASSPWTGGDEQFF

D gene: .
J gene: TRBJ1-3
V gene: TRBV7-3
CDR3 protein: CASSVNSGNTIYF